The source of this TCR beta chain is a study of control samples from healthy donors and cancer patients. Sequencing used immunoSEQ multiplex PCR; TCRdb keeps in-frame clones, though not all of them. The data show approximately 150,000 clones, nearly 90% seen once. The CDR3 has 20 residues. Trimming shortened V by 4 bases and J by 0 bases, and 25 bases separated the two germline ends. The sequencing sample was made of PBMCs. The receptor was isolated from a man aged 50 to 60 with head and neck cancer. The chain couples TRBV23-1 to TRBJ1-5; no reliable D call. TRBV23-1 is filed as an ORF, its function uncertain. The CDR3 nucleotides are TGCGCCAGCAGTCGCGACACCACCCAGACCACGAGGATTAGCAATCAGCCCCAGCATTTT. It encodes CASSRDTTQTTRISNQPQHF.